The 32 T cell receptor beta chains below were found in one sample sequenced in a study of blood T cell repertoires in COVID-19. Only in-frame clones appear in the TCRdb table, and some are missing; sequencing was by immunoSEQ multiplex PCR. The data show fewer than 350,000 clones, approximately 85% seen once. The sequencing input was peripheral blood. These receptors originate from a human donor in a cohort sampled during active COVID-19.

The chain couples TRBV2 to TRBJ2-7; D is perhaps TRBD1 (6 bases). CDR3 length: 11 amino acids. V was trimmed by 8 bases and J by 4 bases, leaving 9 bases between them. Germline-derived CDR1 and CDR2 are SNHLY and FYNNEI. CDR3 coding DNA: TGTGCCAGCTTCAGGGGTTACGAGCAGTACTTC. Translation: CASFRGYEQYF. Variable domain in full (rest from reference TRBV2 and TRBJ2-7): EPEVTQTPSHQVTQMGQEVILRCVPISNHLYFYWYRQILGQKVEFLVSFYNNEISEKSEIFDDQFSVERPDGSNFTLKIRSTKLEDSAMYFCASFRGYEQYFGPGTRLTVT.

At least ten counts were recorded for this clone. This chain links TRBV3-1 (or the pseudogene TRBV3-2) with TRBJ2-3; 9 bases fit TRBD1. The CDR3 contains 15 residues. In germline, CDR1 is LGHDT, CDR2 YNNKEL (reference sequence). With 4 bases clipped from V and 1 base from J, the junction kept 3 bases outside the gene matches. Here the CDR3 reads CASSRRTGGTDTQYF. CDR3 nucleotides: TGTGCCAGCAGCCGCAGGACAGGGGGCACAGATACGCAGTATTTT.

This rearrangement joins TRBV7-3 to TRBJ1-2, with 8 bases lining up with TRBD1. The CDR3 has 16 residues. J gave up 4 bases and V 5 bases, and 12 bases lay outside the gene matches. The germline V gene has CDR1 SGHTA and CDR2 FQGTGA. The CDR3 here is CASSQQGETGLYGYTF. The CDR3 coding sequence is TGTGCCAGCAGCCAACAGGGGGAGACGGGGCTCTATGGCTACACCTTC.

The CDR3 loop reads CAWSPDRTVSNQPQHF. The DNA for the CDR3 is TGTGCCTGGAGTCCAGATCGGACAGTCAGCAATCAGCCCCAGCATTTT. The chain couples TRBV30 to TRBJ1-5; D perhaps matches TRBD1 (6 bases). The CDR3 has 16 residues. V dropped 2 bases and J dropped 1 base, with 15 bases sitting between them. Germline V CDR1 and CDR2: GTSNPN, SVGIG (reference sequence).

This chain connects TRBV19 to TRBJ1-2, with a tentative D call TRBD1 (6 bases). The CDR3 is made up of 12 amino acids. Between the trimmed V and J ends, which lost 6 bases and 8 bases, there was a span of 13 bases. Germline loops: CDR1 LNHDA, CDR2 SQIVND (reference sequence). The CDR3 sequence is CASRIQGRGYTF. The CDR3 DNA sequence: TGTGCCAGTAGAATACAGGGCCGGGGCTACACCTTC.

V and J are TRBV5-1 and TRBJ1-4; 12 positions agree with TRBD1. Trimming cost V 6 bases and J 7 bases; bases outside gene matches: 10. Germline assignment: CDR1 SGHRS and CDR2 YFSETQ. CDR3 size: 16 residues. The CDR3 loop is CASKVPGQGAGEKLFF. In DNA form, the CDR3 reads TGCGCCAGCAAAGTACCGGGACAGGGGGCCGGTGAAAAACTGTTTTTT.

The CDR3 loop is CASSLTATSRFNEQYF. The DNA of the CDR3 is TGTGCCAGCAGCTTAACGGCGACTAGTCGGTTCAACGAGCAGTACTTC. The genes are TRBV7-3 and TRBJ2-7; a weak D match, TRBD2 (6 bases). Germline V gene lookup returns CDR1 SGHTA and CDR2 FQGTGA. Trimming pared 0 bases from V and 5 bases from J, leaving 17 bases between. The CDR3 is 16 amino acids.

The rearrangement links TRBV5-4 to TRBJ1-3, with 7 nucleotides matching TRBD1. Unmatched junction bases numbered 6, after V lost 0 bases and J lost 3 bases. Germline CDR1 reads SGHNT; CDR2 reads YYREEE (reference sequence). The CDR3 loop spans 16 amino acids. CDR3 bases: TGTGCCAGCAGCTTGGGGGGACAGCCCATTGGAAACACCATATATTTT. Translation: CASSLGGQPIGNTIYF.

The chain uses TRBV18 and TRBJ1-1, with 10 bases aligning to TRBD1. The V gene end was trimmed by 3 bases and the J gene end by 8 bases; junction bases not matched to a gene: 3. Germline lookup yields CDR1 KGHSH and CDR2 LQKENI. This CDR3 has 13 amino acids. CDR3 in DNA: TGTGCCAGCTCACCCGTGGACAGGGGGGAAGCTTTCTTT. It specifies CASSPVDRGEAFF.

This clone appeared once. The rearrangement links TRBV3-1 (or the pseudogene TRBV3-2) to TRBJ1-6; no reliable D call. V was pared by 5 bases and J by 8 bases, with 13 bases between. The CDR3 is 14 amino acids. CDR1 is LGHDT, CDR2 YNNKEL, per germline (reference sequence). The CDR3 DNA reads TGTGCCAGCAGCGCGGCGGGGTTTGATTCACCCCTCCACTTT. Protein: CASSAAGFDSPLHF.

V gene TRBV6-6 combines with J gene TRBJ2-3; 7 bases map to TRBD2. V lost 5 bases to trimming and J lost 2 bases; unmatched junction nucleotides: 7. CDR1 is MNHNY, CDR2 SVGAGI, per germline (reference sequence). The CDR3 loop spans 15 amino acids. The CDR3 region has the DNA TGTGCCAGCAGTCCGGGACTACTATACACAGATACGCAGTATTTT. It translates to CASSPGLLYTDTQYF.

The rearrangement joins TRBV2 to TRBJ2-3, with 10 bases identical to TRBD1. This CDR3 region has 15 residues. V lost 4 bases, J lost 3 bases, and 4 bases stayed unmatched. Looked up from germline, CDR1 is SNHLY and CDR2 is FYNNEI. DNA for the CDR3: TGTGCCAGCAGTGGGGGACAGGGGAGGACAGATACGCAGTATTTT. This encodes CASSGGQGRTDTQYF.

V gene TRBV18 combines with J gene TRBJ1-1, with D possibly TRBD1 on 5 matching bases. The V end was cut by 2 bases, the J end by 1 base, with 11 bases between. In germline, CDR1 is KGHSH, CDR2 LQKENI. CDR3 length: 15 amino acids. CDR3 bases: TGTGCCAGCTCACCATTTGACAGACCGAACACTGAAGCTTTCTTT. Translation gives CASSPFDRPNTEAFF. The whole variable domain, filled in from reference TRBV18 and TRBJ1-1, reads NAGVMQNPRHLVRRRGQEARLRCSPMKGHSHVYWYRQLPEEGLKFMVYLQKENIIDESGMPKERFSAEFPKEGPSILRIQQVVRGDSAAYFCASSPFDRPNTEAFFGQGTRLTVV.

This clone showed up just once. The chain links TRBV5-6 to TRBJ1-2; 9 bases agree with TRBD1. The CDR3 runs 16 residues. In germline, CDR1 is SGHDT, CDR2 YYEEEE. Losses at the gene ends were 7 bases for V and 0 bases for J; bases not matched to a gene: 10. The CDR3 DNA follows: TGTGCCAGCGGCCGGGACAGGGCCTATACTAACTATGGCTACACCTTC. Translated, it gives CASGRDRAYTNYGYTF.

This chain connects TRBV9 to TRBJ1-2; possible D gene TRBD1, 6 bases. The CDR3 runs to 14 residues. Germline assignment: CDR1 SGDLS and CDR2 YYNGEE. V was cut by 0 bases and J by 2 bases, with 8 bases left in between. The CDR3 is CASSVAGVNYGYTF. As DNA, the CDR3 is TGTGCCAGCAGCGTAGCAGGGGTGAACTATGGCTACACCTTC.

This chain links TRBV25-1 with TRBJ2-2, with D unclear. Trimming left V 5 bases short and J 0 bases short, with 13 bases between. The CDR3 contains 16 residues. The germline V gene encodes CDR1 MGHDK and CDR2 SYGVNS. The chain's CDR3 is CASSLRLMANTGELFF. Here the CDR3 DNA reads TGTGCCAGCAGTCTCCGACTCATGGCGAACACCGGGGAGCTGTTTTTT.

The gene calls are TRBV2 and TRBJ2-2; a possible D gene is TRBD1 (5 bases). The CDR3 is 16 amino acids. V lost 2 bases to trimming and J lost 1 base, with 11 bases between them. Germline CDR1 reads SNHLY; CDR2 reads FYNNEI. CDR3 sequence reads: CASSESAGQNTGELFF. The DNA for the CDR3 is TGTGCCAGCAGTGAAAGCGCCGGACAGAACACCGGGGAGCTGTTTTTT.

The chain combines TRBV30 with TRBJ1-1, with 7 bases aligning to TRBD1. The V and J ends lost 2 bases and 5 bases, in that order; junction bases with no gene match: 8. The length of the CDR3 is 14 residues. Germline V gene data show CDR1 as GTSNPN and CDR2 as SVGIG (reference sequence). The CDR3 DNA reads as TGTGCCTGGAGTTTGACAGGGTTTAGGACTGAAGCTTTCTTT. Its translation: CAWSLTGFRTEAFF.

V usage is TRBV10-3 and J usage is TRBJ2-5, with 10 bases lining up with TRBD2. This CDR3 region has 13 residues. The ends lost 9 bases at V and 1 base at J; junction bases unmatched: 2. In germline, CDR1 is ENHRY, CDR2 SYGVKD. Written as DNA, the CDR3 is TGTGCCATAGCGGGGGGGCCCCAAGAGACCCAGTACTTC. As protein: CAIAGGPQETQYF.

The chain recombines TRBV6-5 with TRBJ1-2, with 9 bases fitting TRBD1. The J segment lost 6 bases and the V segment lost 5 bases, leaving 7 bases of the junction unmatched. The CDR3 extends over 14 amino acids. Looked up from germline, CDR1 is MNHEY and CDR2 is SVGAGI. CDR3 in amino acids: CASSPTGTGNGYTF. The CDR3 bases are TGTGCCAGCAGTCCTACCGGGACAGGGAATGGCTACACCTTC.

The rearrangement uses TRBV21-1 and TRBJ2-1; the table's D call, TRBD2, has no DNA check behind it. TRBV21-1 is an annotated pseudogene. The CDR3 spans 14 residues. In DNA, the CDR3 is TGTGCCACCCAGTCCGACTACATGAACAATGAGCAGTTCTTC. This gives the protein CATQSDYMNNEQFF.

This clone was seen once. The chain has TRBV2 and TRBJ1-2; weak D call: TRBD1 (5 bases). V was shortened by 6 bases and J by 4 bases, with 15 bases between the two germline ends. The V gene's germline CDR1 is SNHLY and CDR2 FYNNEI. The CDR3 contains 14 residues. This CDR3 reads CASRARGGIYGYTF. As DNA, the CDR3 is TGTGCCAGCAGAGCTAGGGGAGGTATCTATGGCTACACCTTC.

This chain joins TRBV7-7 and TRBJ1-1; maybe TRBD1 (6 bases). V was trimmed by 5 bases and J by 6 bases, leaving 13 bases between them. This CDR3 is built from 13 residues. Per germline, CDR1 SSHAT and CDR2 FNYEAQ (reference sequence). The CDR3 coding sequence is TGTGCCAGCAGCACCAGGGGATTCGCTGAAGCTTTCTTT. It is translated as CASSTRGFAEAFF.

This clone has only a few counts. The chain recombines TRBV7-3 with TRBJ2-2; TRBD1 is a possible D gene (5 bases). This CDR3 has 17 amino acids. CDR1 SGHTA and CDR2 FQGTGA come from the germline V gene. V gave up 5 bases and J gave up 6 bases, with 22 bases separating them. This CDR3 reads CASSTKADEAGPGELFF. The CDR3 DNA is TGTGCCAGCAGCACAAAAGCCGATGAAGCAGGGCCCGGGGAGCTGTTTTTT.

The chain carries TRBV4-2 and TRBJ1-2; TRBD1 matches 9 bases. The CDR3 is 13 residues long. Germline values: CDR1 LGHNA, CDR2 YNFKEQ. The ends lost 4 bases at V and 11 bases at J; junction bases unmatched: 8. Written as DNA, the CDR3 is TGTGCCAGCAGCCGCGGGACAGGGCAAAGATACACCTTC. Translated: CASSRGTGQRYTF.

The chain employs TRBV6-5 and TRBJ1-2; D remains ambiguous. Trimming left V 6 bases short and J 6 bases short, with 14 bases between. Germline CDR1 is MNHEY and CDR2 is SVGAGI. This CDR3 comprises 13 residues. CDR3 protein: CASRSDRGDGYTF. The CDR3 bases are TGTGCCAGCAGATCGGACCGGGGAGATGGCTACACCTTC.

The genes are TRBV30 and TRBJ2-2, with D maybe TRBD2 (7 bases). This CDR3 comprises 13 residues. V shed 8 bases and J shed 5 bases, with 15 bases lying between them. Germline CDR1 is GTSNPN and CDR2 is SVGIG (reference sequence). DNA for the CDR3: TGTGCCGGAGGGGGGGCCCGGACCGGGGAGCTGTTTTTT. Translating it yields CAGGGARTGELFF.

This clone is large by share. V is TRBV5-4 and J is TRBJ2-2; TRBD1 agrees at 10 bases. This CDR3 is built from 16 residues. Germline assignment: CDR1 SGHNT and CDR2 YYREEE (reference sequence). V gave up 4 bases and J gave up 4 bases; unmatched junction bases: 7. CDR3 residues: CASSPRDRGSTGELFF. CDR3 bases: TGTGCCAGCAGCCCCCGGGACAGGGGATCCACCGGGGAGCTGTTTTTT. Using reference TRBV5-4 and TRBJ2-2 for the parts outside the CDR3, the full variable domain is ETGVTQSPTHLIKTRGQQVTLRCSSQSGHNTVSWYQQALGQGPQFIFQYYREEENGRGNFPPRFSGLQFPNYSSELNVNALELDDSALYLCASSPRDRGSTGELFFGEGSRLTVL.

The CDR3 nucleotides read TGCGCCAGCAGCCAGGCCGACAGGGAAACCGGAAAACTGTTTTTT. Its protein product is CASSQADRETGKLFF. The chain couples TRBV4-1 to TRBJ1-4; TRBD1 matches at 7 bases. The CDR3 loop spans 15 amino acids. The V gene's germline CDR1 is MGHRA and CDR2 YSYEKL. The J segment lost 10 bases and the V segment lost 3 bases, leaving 11 bases of the junction unmatched.

The chain recombines TRBV7-8 with TRBJ2-7, with D possibly matching TRBD1 (5 bases). Germline CDR1 reads SGHVS; CDR2 reads FQNEAQ. This CDR3 comprises 15 residues. Trimming shortened V by 4 bases and J by 2 bases, and 15 bases separated the two germline ends. The DNA for the CDR3 is TGTGCCAGCAGCTCCCTGACAGAAACCACCTACGAGCAGTACTTC. Its protein is CASSSLTETTYEQYF. The entire variable domain, with the rest obtained from reference TRBV7-8 and TRBJ2-7, is as follows: GAGVSQSPRYKVAKRGQDVALRCDPISGHVSLFWYQQALGQGPEFLTYFQNEAQLDKSGLPSDRFFAERPEGSVSTLKIQRTQQEDSAVYLCASSSLTETTYEQYFGPGTRLTVT.

The chain has TRBV9 and TRBJ1-1; 7 bases map to TRBD1. The CDR3 has 15 amino acids. CDR1 and CDR2 (germline): SGDLS, YYNGEE. Trimming took 0 bases from V and 1 from J; bases not matched to a gene: 3. CDR3 nucleotide sequence: TGTGCCAGCAGCGTAGCGGGGACAGCGAACACTGAAGCTTTCTTT. Encoded protein: CASSVAGTANTEAFF.

The V gene is TRBV19, the J gene TRBJ2-4, with D possibly matching TRBD2 (5 bases). V shed 8 bases and J shed 0 bases, with 17 bases lying between them. Germline CDR1 LNHDA, CDR2 SQIVND (reference sequence). The CDR3 runs to 16 residues. The CDR3 DNA reads as TGTGCCAGTCATACGGGATCACAGTTAGCCAAAAACATTCAGTACTTC. This gives the protein CASHTGSQLAKNIQYF.